This T cell receptor beta chain was identified during a study of T cells in Graves' hyperthyroidism and ophthalmopathy (dated by TCRdb to about 2019). Looking at the study overall: TCR V-J signatures able to tell the groups apart were searched for in a discovery cohort of about a hundred patients, of whom roughly 42 had Graves' ophthalmopathy and more than 55 had stable Graves' hyperthyroidism. Whether ophthalmopathy could be predicted prospectively was tested in an independent validation cohort made up of approximately 19 hyperthyroidism patients plus 17 patients who later progressed to ophthalmopathy. The roughly 90 discovery patients were divided at random into training and test sets in a 7:3 ratio. Thyroid tissue and blood T-cell repertoires from more than five Graves' hyperthyroidism patients were also compared in the study. After sampling, hyperthyroidism patients received methimazole starting at 30 mg daily, and ophthalmopathy patients received high-dose intravenous methylprednisolone. According to the paper, TCR Vbeta CDR3 sequencing was carried out on approximately 140 peripheral blood samples, which came from fewer than 50 ophthalmopathy, about 75 hyperthyroidism and about 17 progressor patients.

As regards this clonotype: Its binding antigen is unknown. The junction does not match germline at one end; this may be a read error.

Including the terminal cysteine and phenylalanine, the CDR3 comprises 16 residues. Only CDR3 DNA is held: 48 bases, read in frame from base 1. CDR1 and CDR2, per the germline V gene (reference sequence), are LNHNV and YYDKDF. TCR beta CDR3 regions were amplified from RNA transcripts. The TCR CDR3 was subjected to a first round of RT-PCR using the HTBI primer set and the Qiagen OneStep RT-PCR kit. Libraries were constructed in a second round of multiplex PCR, after which size selection and purification were carried out. The libraries were sequenced on an Illumina HiSeq2000 using paired-end 100 bp reads. The authors' analysis ran thus. SOAPnuke was used to process the raw data, with reads discarded if the reads contained adapters or uncalled bases, had a mean Phred below 15, or lacked an exact constant-primer or identifier match. High-quality paired reads were merged with COPE v1.2.5, and unique nucleotide sequences were defined as clonotypes. MiTCR v1.1 was used to align the clonotypes against IMGT TRBV, TRBD and TRBJ reference segments. Analysis was restricted to V-J combinations with a frequency above 0.0001, which covered about 99% of repertoires. The TCS score was defined as F50 (clonal expansion) divided by E x V (chaos), with BLOSUM62-based TCRdist calculated between CDR3 peptides within each V-J. Welch's t-statistics and random forest reduced around 520 V-J features to 13, which were used in a naive Bayes classifier (R e1071). The public reads were run again by TCRdb, first through fastp at Q25 and then through MiXCR, and only productive beta chains were kept. Rows are unified per CDR3 protein, each entry keeping the most common DNA and genes. For this entry, the V and J calls and clone size follow TCRdb and not the study's own pipeline. The sample records just over 550,000 distinct CDR3 sequences, about 43% of which are singletons. Just under 8.5% of the sample belongs to the ten largest clones.

Graves' hyperthyroidism was defined as stable when no progression to ophthalmopathy occurred over 18 months of follow-up. The hyperthyroidism patients were between 18 and 65 years old and newly diagnosed, with a disease duration of less than 2 months. Exclusion was applied to patients with uncontrolled infections, other autoimmune diseases, pregnancy or lactation. Diagnoses were established on the basis of clinical symptoms, serum thyroxine and TRAb, thyroid ultrasound, and orbital computed tomography. Total RNA was extracted with Trizol reagent, and quality was checked on an Agilent 2100 Bioanalyzer. Beyond this particular receptor, the publication reports: A model built on a 13 V-J signature distinguished ophthalmopathy from stable hyperthyroidism, reaching roughly 88% sensitivity and 81.08% specificity in cross-validation and 80%/75% in testing. Sample size was not statistically predetermined, and blinding of investigators to group allocation was not performed. In validation, progression to ophthalmopathy was predicted by the model with nearly 71% sensitivity and around 75% specificity, a median of roughly 6 months before onset. Most expanded thyroid clonotypes (frequency above 0.001) were also detected in blood, suggesting blood repertoires may reflect thyroid immune responses.

The source is a woman under 30 with Graves' hyperthyroidism. Donor details come from another sample of the same person, matched by shared clones. Recombination linked TRBV15 to TRBJ1-1, and TRBD1 aligns with 8 junction nucleotides. The sequenced sample was peripheral blood or thyroid tissue (not recorded which). CDR3 region: CPTSRDRTGLHTEAFF. The nucleotide sequence reads as follows: TGTCCCACCAGCAGAGATAGGACAGGGCTCCACACTGAAGCTTTCTTT. The entire variable domain, with the stretches around the CDR3 drawn from the reference TRBV15 and TRBJ1-1 proteins, is DAMVIQNPRYQVTQFGKPVTLSCSQTLNHNVMYWYQQKSSQAPKLLFHYYDKDFNNEADTPDNFQSRRPNTSFCFLDIRSPGLGDTAMYLCPTSRDRTGLHTEAFFGQGTRLTVV.